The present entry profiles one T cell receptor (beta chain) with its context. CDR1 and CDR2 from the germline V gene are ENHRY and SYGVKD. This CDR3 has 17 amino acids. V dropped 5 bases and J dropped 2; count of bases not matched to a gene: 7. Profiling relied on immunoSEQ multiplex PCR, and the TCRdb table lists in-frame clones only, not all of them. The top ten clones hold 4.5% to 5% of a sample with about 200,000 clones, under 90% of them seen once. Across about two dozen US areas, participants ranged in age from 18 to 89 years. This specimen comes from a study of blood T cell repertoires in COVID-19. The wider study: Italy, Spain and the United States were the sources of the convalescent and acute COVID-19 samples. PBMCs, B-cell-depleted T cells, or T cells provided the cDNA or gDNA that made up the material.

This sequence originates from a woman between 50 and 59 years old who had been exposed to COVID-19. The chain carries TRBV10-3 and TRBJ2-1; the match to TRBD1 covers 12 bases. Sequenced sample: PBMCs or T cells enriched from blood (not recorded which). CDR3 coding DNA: TGTGCCATCAGTCAGGGACAGGGGGCATCGACCTACAATGAGCAGTTCTTC. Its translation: CAISQGQGASTYNEQFF.